This T cell receptor (beta chain) was obtained from a study of T cell responses to AZD1222 COVID-19 vaccine. Study observations and caveats: Dominant at 160-218 and 743-854, vaccine-associated CD4 TCRs also spanned spike. Most donors were white British, females outnumbered males, and clonal diversity was possibly underestimated. Two doses of AZD1222 preceded a rise in Spike-specific TCR breadth and depth. Nearly half of unique spike-specific TCRs reportedly avoided B.1.351 and B.1.1.7 mutated regions.

The sample holds one count of this clone. The antigen remains undetermined. Produced via immunoSEQ multiplex PCR; TCRdb's table is partial and in-frame only. This table holds 86,000 or so clones, around 90% found once. This CDR3 is 14 amino acids long. In germline, CDR1 is LNHDA, CDR2 SQIVND (reference sequence). V was clipped by 5 bases and J by 2 bases, with 11 bases between them. Material: peripheral blood, obtained 28 days after the second AZD1222 dose. The clonotype originates from an adult who received the AZD1222 COVID-19 vaccine. The genes are TRBV19 and TRBJ2-3; D not certain. The CDR3 DNA reads TGTGCCAGTAGTTCCCGACCAACCACAGATACGCAGTATTTT. Encoded protein: CASSSRPTTDTQYF.